The source of this T cell receptor (beta chain) is a study of CD8 T cells in Susac syndrome. The T cells that were sequenced for TCR beta were CD8+ and CD4+ cells from blood. Negative isolation was applied to CD8+ and CD4+ T cells, and FACS enrichment was applied to TEMRA cells. Random hexamers were used to reverse transcribe an amount of roughly 0.45 to 1 ug RNA. With immunoSEQ multiplex PCR, TCR beta CDR3 was amplified across 54 Vbeta and 13 Jbeta. In TCRdb, the immunoSEQ multiplex PCR reads were re-called with MiXCR into one record per CDR3 protein. There are about 200,000 distinct CDR3 sequences in the sample; more than 85% occur only once, and 0.07% to 0.095% lies in the top ten. Sequencing was performed on CD4+ T cells from PBMCs. This sequence originates from a human donor with multiple sclerosis.

The CDR3 is CSVPRGQGSYGYTF. In DNA, the CDR3 is TGCAGCGTTCCGAGGGGACAGGGAAGCTATGGCTACACCTTC. The chain uses TRBV29-1 and TRBJ1-2, with 9 nucleotides matching TRBD1. The CDR3 runs 14 residues. Germline V gene data show CDR1 as SQVTM and CDR2 as ANQGSEA. The J segment lost 4 bases and the V segment lost 5 bases, leaving 8 bases of the junction unmatched. The variable domain in full, with the rest retrieved from reference TRBV29-1 and TRBJ1-2, is SAVISQKPSRDICQRGTSLTIQCQVDSQVTMMFWYRQQPGQSLTLIATANQGSEATYESGFVIDKFPISRPNLTFSTLTVSNMSPEDSSIYLCSVPRGQGSYGYTFGSGTRLTVV.